Shown below are 11 T cell receptor beta chains from a single sample sequenced in a study of control samples from healthy donors and cancer patients. Assay: immunoSEQ multiplex PCR; the TCRdb copy retains only in-frame clones and omits some. The profile shows around 160,000 clones, roughly 93% of them singletons. The source material was blood. These TCRs come from a man between 18 and 29 years old in good health.

The rearrangement links TRBV6-5 to TRBJ1-2; 10 nucleotides align to TRBD1. The V gene's germline CDR1 is MNHEY and CDR2 SVGAGI. The J segment lost 7 bases and the V segment lost 6 bases, leaving 8 bases of the junction unmatched. This CDR3 has 14 residues. The CDR3 is CASRQGQGIGGYTF. The CDR3 nucleotides are TGTGCCAGCAGGCAGGGACAGGGGATCGGTGGCTACACCTTC.

This rearrangement joins TRBV3-1 (or the pseudogene TRBV3-2) to TRBJ2-5; D gene unclear. The CDR3 runs 11 residues. Trimming removed 1 base at V and 4 bases at J, with 1 base between. The germline V gene has CDR1 LGHDT and CDR2 YNNKEL (reference sequence). CDR3 coding DNA: TGTGCCAGCAGCCAAGCAGAGACCCAGTACTTC. It codes for CASSQAETQYF.

The chain joins TRBV5-1 to TRBJ2-3; TRBD2 aligns across 9 bases. The junction had 6 bases not matched to a gene; V was cut back by 0 bases and J by 1 base. This CDR3 is 17 amino acids long. CDR1 and CDR2 (germline): SGHRS, YFSETQ. CDR3 residues: CASSLAVAGDRTDTQYF. The CDR3 bases are TGCGCCAGCAGCTTGGCCGTAGCGGGGGACCGCACAGATACGCAGTATTTT.

The V call is TRBV3-1 (or the pseudogene TRBV3-2), the J call TRBJ1-5; D is undetermined. This CDR3 spans 14 amino acids. Germline loops: CDR1 LGHDT, CDR2 YNNKEL (reference sequence). V was clipped by 0 bases and J by 6 bases, with 9 bases between them. CDR3 protein: CASSQDSARQPQHF. The CDR3 DNA follows: TGTGCCAGCAGCCAAGATTCGGCCCGTCAGCCCCAGCATTTT.

The chain combines TRBV7-9 with TRBJ2-5; 10 nucleotides align to TRBD2. Germline loops: CDR1 SEHNR, CDR2 FQNEAQ (reference sequence). V gave up 4 bases and J gave up 3 bases; unmatched junction bases: 11. The CDR3 is 17 residues long. DNA for the CDR3: TGTGCCAGCAGCTCCTCTCTGAGCGGGAGGGCGGAAGAGACCCAGTACTTC. Its translation is CASSSSLSGRAEETQYF.

The chain links TRBV15 to TRBJ2-1; 8 bases agree with TRBD2. The germline CDR1 and CDR2 sequences are LNHNV and YYDKDF (reference sequence). CDR3 size: 15 residues. The trim removed 1 base at V and 6 bases at J, leaving 5 bases unmatched. The CDR3 region is CATSRGRTSRNEQFF. The CDR3 bases are TGTGCCACCAGCAGAGGTAGGACTAGCCGCAATGAGCAGTTCTTC.

The chain combines TRBV24-1 with TRBJ1-5; no clear D. Trimming left V 5 bases short and J 5 bases short, with 12 bases between. This CDR3 is 14 amino acids long. CDR1 KGHDR and CDR2 SFDVKD come from the germline V gene. The CDR3 DNA is TGTGCCACCAGTGGGTGGGGAAGTGATCAGCCCCAGCATTTT. Protein: CATSGWGSDQPQHF.

V is TRBV11-1 and J is TRBJ1-1; D unresolved. The V end was cut by 1 base, the J end by 1 base, with 10 bases between. CDR1 is SGHAT and CDR2 is FQDESV in the germline V gene (reference sequence). The CDR3 is 15 amino acids. CDR3 protein: CASSLGAPSNTEAFF. The CDR3 DNA sequence: TGTGCCAGCAGCTTAGGGGCCCCTTCGAACACTGAAGCTTTCTTT.

The chain uses TRBV5-1 and TRBJ1-1; 7 bases align to TRBD1. V gave up 3 bases and J gave up 0 bases; unmatched junction bases: 5. CDR1 and CDR2 (germline): SGHRS, YFSETQ. The CDR3 is 15 amino acids. CDR3 residues: CASSSGQVLNTEAFF. CDR3 DNA sequence: TGCGCCAGCAGCTCAGGACAGGTCTTGAACACTGAAGCTTTCTTT.

J is TRBJ1-3 and V is TRBV19; possibly TRBD1 for D (6 bases). CDR3 size: 16 residues. The germline gives CDR1 LNHDA, CDR2 SQIVND (reference sequence). V lost 3 bases and J lost 4, with 16 bases in between. DNA for the CDR3: TGTGCCAGTAGTATGGTCCAGGGGCGCGCAGGAAACACCATATATTTT. This translates into CASSMVQGRAGNTIYF.

J is TRBJ2-7 and V is TRBV7-2; possibly TRBD2 for D (5 bases). The length of the CDR3 is 14 residues. Germline V gives CDR1 SGHTA, CDR2 FQGNSA. V was trimmed by 1 base and J by 3 bases, leaving 10 bases between them. The CDR3 DNA reads as TGTGCCAGCAGCTTAGGTCTCGGGGTCTACGAGCAGTACTTC. It is translated as CASSLGLGVYEQYF.